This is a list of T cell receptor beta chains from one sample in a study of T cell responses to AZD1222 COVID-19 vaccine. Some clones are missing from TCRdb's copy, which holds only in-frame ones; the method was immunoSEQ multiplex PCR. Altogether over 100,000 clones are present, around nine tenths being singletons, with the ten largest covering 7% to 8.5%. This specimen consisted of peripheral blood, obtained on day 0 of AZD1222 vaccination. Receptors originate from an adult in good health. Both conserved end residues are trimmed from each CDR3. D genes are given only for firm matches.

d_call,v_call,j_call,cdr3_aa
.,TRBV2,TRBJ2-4,ASTGGPNPPKNIQY
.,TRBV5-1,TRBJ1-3,ASSSTGLNTIY
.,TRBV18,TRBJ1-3,ASSRALASGNTIY
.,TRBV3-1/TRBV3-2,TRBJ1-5,ASSRNPTAGSNQPQH
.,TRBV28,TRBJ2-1,ASSRAPSSYNEQF
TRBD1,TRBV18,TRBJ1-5,ASSPQTGNQPQH
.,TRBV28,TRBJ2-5,ASSTTLGLETQY
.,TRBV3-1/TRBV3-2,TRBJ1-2,ASSQGPGDYGYT
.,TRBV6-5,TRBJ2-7,ASRRGQSYNYEQY
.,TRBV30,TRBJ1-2,AWIYFAGEDSAGGYT
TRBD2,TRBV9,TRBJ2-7,ASSVAGGPHEQY
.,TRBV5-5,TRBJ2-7,ASSFDRSSYEQY
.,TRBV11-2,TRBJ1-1,ASRPGNTEAF
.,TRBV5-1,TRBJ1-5,ASSPTGSNQPQH
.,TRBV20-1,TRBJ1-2,SADGGPGYT
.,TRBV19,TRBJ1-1,ASSFNTEAF
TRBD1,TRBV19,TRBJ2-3,ASKGAIHTQY
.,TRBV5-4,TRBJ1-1,ASSLDTGGTEAF
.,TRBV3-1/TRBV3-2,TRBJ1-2,ASSQAEGGADYGYT
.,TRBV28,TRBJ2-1,ASSLAGGSYNEQF
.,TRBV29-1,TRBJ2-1,SVAGGPTNEQF
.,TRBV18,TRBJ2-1,ASSPPTGRSYNEQF
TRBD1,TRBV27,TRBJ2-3,ASSLGDRGSTTDTQY
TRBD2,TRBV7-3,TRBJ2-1,ASSYTSGSYNEQF
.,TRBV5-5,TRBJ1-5,ASSLGRNQPQH
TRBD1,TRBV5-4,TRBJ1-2,ASSLGGGSNYGYT
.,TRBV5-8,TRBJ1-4,ASSFRQDAEKLF
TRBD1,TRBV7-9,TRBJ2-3,ASSFGTGFTDTQY
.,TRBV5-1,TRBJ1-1,ASSRGVNTEAF
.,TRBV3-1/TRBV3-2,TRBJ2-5,ASSQRGVHRETQY
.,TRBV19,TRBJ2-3,ASSSVQISTDTQY
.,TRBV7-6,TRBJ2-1,ASSASLGDRINEQF
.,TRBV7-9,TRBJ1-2,ASSPLSGGVGGYT
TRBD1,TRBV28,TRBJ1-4,ASRIGQGEKLF
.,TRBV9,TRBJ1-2,ASSVGNEGYGYT
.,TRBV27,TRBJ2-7,ASSSFGATRRQY